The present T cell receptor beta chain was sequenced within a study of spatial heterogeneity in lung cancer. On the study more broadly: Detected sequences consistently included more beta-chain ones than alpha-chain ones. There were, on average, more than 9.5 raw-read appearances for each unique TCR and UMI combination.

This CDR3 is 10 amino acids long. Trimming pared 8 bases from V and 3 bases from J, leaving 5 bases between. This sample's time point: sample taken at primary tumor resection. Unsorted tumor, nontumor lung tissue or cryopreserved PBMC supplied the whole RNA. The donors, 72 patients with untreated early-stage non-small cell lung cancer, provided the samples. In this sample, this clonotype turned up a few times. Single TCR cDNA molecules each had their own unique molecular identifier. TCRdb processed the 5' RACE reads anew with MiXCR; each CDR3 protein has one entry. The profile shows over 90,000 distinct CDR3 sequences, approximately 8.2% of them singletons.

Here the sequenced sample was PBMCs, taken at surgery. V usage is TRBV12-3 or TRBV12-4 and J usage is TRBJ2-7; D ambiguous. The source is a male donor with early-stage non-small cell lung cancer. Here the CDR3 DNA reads TGTGCCAGCGGGGTCTACGAGCAGTACTTC. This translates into CASGVYEQYF.